The clone carrying this TCR beta chain appeared a few times. This sample is drawn from a study of T cells in Graves' hyperthyroidism and ophthalmopathy. RNA transcripts gave rise to amplified TCR beta CDR3 regions. Primed by the HTBI set, a first-round RT-PCR was run on the TCR CDR3. MiXCR was run by TCRdb on the multiplex PCR reads, yielding one entry per CDR3 protein. This table has under 400,000 distinct CDR3 sequences, more than 20% appearing once. J was trimmed by 1 base and V by 10 bases; bases with no gene match: 10. The CDR3 consists of 14 residues. Germline lookup yields CDR1 SEHNR and CDR2 FQNEAQ (reference sequence). The PBMCs were taken from around 9 ml of fresh peripheral blood.

The receptor comes from a man over 45 with Graves' hyperthyroidism. The specimen sequenced was blood. The chain links TRBV7-9 to TRBJ2-7; TRBD2 matches at 7 bases. CDR3: CATTGGLVSYEQYF. The CDR3 nucleotides are TGTGCCACAACCGGGGGGTTAGTATCCTACGAGCAGTACTTC. The whole variable domain, remainder taken from reference TRBV7-9 and TRBJ2-7, is DTGVSQNPRHKITKRGQNVTFRCDPISEHNRLYWYRQTLGQGPEFLTYFQNEAQLEKSRLLSDRFSAERPKGSFSTLEIQRTEQGDSAMYLCATTGGLVSYEQYFGPGTRLTVT.